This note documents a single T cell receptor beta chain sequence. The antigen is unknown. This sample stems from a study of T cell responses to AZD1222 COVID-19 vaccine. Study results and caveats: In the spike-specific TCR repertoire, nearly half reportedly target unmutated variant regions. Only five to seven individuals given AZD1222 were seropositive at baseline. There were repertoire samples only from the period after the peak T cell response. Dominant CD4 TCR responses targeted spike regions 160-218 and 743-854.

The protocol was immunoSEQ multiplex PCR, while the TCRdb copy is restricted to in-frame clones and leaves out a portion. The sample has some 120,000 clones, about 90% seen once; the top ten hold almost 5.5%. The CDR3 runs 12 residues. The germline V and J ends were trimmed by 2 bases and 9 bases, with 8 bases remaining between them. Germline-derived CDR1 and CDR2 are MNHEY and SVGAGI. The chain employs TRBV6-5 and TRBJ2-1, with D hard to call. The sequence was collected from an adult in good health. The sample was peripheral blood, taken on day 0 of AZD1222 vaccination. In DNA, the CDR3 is TGTGCCAGCAGTTACCCCCAAAGTGAGCAGTTCTTC. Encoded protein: CASSYPQSEQFF.